The TCR beta chain under discussion was sequenced for a study of identical twins. Comments on this clonotype: Its antigen is unidentified.

TCRdb processed the 5' RACE reads anew with MiXCR; each CDR3 protein has one entry. The data contain 1.5 million to 2 million distinct CDR3 sequences, less than 35% of them singletons. Overall study results and limits: Models, which agreed with sharing between unrelated individuals, nonetheless underestimated the out-of-frame TCR alpha sharing seen in monozygotic twins.

The sequence was collected from a newborn girl in good health. What was sequenced was cord blood.

The CDR3 DNA reads TGTGCCAGCAGACGCCAGGGGGGAGCTTTCTTT. Translation gives CASRRQGGAFF. The chain links TRBV28 to TRBJ1-1, with 7 bases that match TRBD1. Germline CDR1 reads MDHEN; CDR2 reads SYDVKM. This CDR3 is built from 11 residues. Trimming removed 6 bases from V and 10 bases from J; junction bases left unmatched: 5.